This entry describes one T cell receptor beta chain. The sample comes from a study of Graves' ophthalmopathy and Graves' hyperthyroidism. Germline V gene data show CDR1 as MNHEY and CDR2 as SMNVEV (reference sequence). The CDR3 covers 16 residues. V was clipped by 5 bases and J by 0 bases, with 14 bases between them. RNA served as the template for amplifying TCR beta CDR3 regions. Following a first-round RT-PCR that used HTBI primers, a second-round multiplex PCR was carried out. TCRdb reprocessed the multiplex PCR reads with MiXCR, giving one entry per CDR3 protein. The repertoire holds hundreds of thousands of distinct CDR3 sequences, with approximately 21% as singletons.

The chain links TRBV27 to TRBJ2-4, with D possibly TRBD1 on 6 matching bases. The sequenced material came from peripheral blood. The clonotype was recovered from a woman aged 18 to 35 with stable Graves' hyperthyroidism. Some clones in this sample may be carry-over from other donors' samples. CDR3 protein: CASSRQVPLAKNIQYF. CDR3 DNA sequence: TGTGCCAGCAGTAGACAGGTTCCGCTAGCCAAAAACATTCAGTACTTC.